This TCR beta chain was profiled in a study of T-cell reconstitution after alpha-beta-depleted transplantation in children. V was cut by 3 bases and J by 0 bases, with 12 bases left in between. This CDR3 contains 15 residues. The germline V gene encodes CDR1 SGHRS and CDR2 YFSETQ. For TCRbeta, the library was prepared with unique molecular identifiers. TCRdb re-called the PCR reads with MiXCR, one entry per CDR3 protein. The top ten clones hold around a third of a sample with around 580,000 distinct CDR3 sequences, roughly 30% of them seen once. This TCR was recovered from a boy in the first two years of life with Wiskott-Aldrich syndrome, due to receive a stem cell transplant. This chain joins TRBV5-1 and TRBJ1-2; possible D gene TRBD1, 5 bases. The sequencing here drew on PBMCs, taken before TCRalphabeta/CD19-depleted stem cell transplant. DNA of the CDR3: TGCGCCAGCAGCTCGGGGGTCGCAGCTAACTATGGCTACACCTTC. Encoded protein: CASSSGVAANYGYTF.